These 21 T cell receptor beta chains were all obtained from the same sample, sequenced in a study of shared clonotypes between healthy human individuals. Sequencing was performed with immunoSEQ multiplex PCR; in TCRdb, only in-frame clones are kept and a portion is missing. The sample lists about 1.1 million clones; 78% were seen once. The sample taken for sequencing was memory CD4+ T cells from PBMCs. Subset specified: CD45RA-negative fraction. Receptors originate from a young man in good health. Some clones in this sample may be carry-over from other donors' samples.

This clone is a singleton in its sample. The chain is built from TRBV20-1 and TRBJ2-5; D gene uncertain. The CDR3 runs to 11 residues. Per germline, CDR1 DFQATT and CDR2 SNEGSKA (reference sequence). For the CDR3, the DNA is TGCAGATTTGGATGGGGAGAGACCCAGTACTTC. This gives the protein CRFGWGETQYF.

The V call is TRBV11-2, the J call TRBJ1-5; D gene ambiguous. The CDR3 totals 13 residues. Deletions cut 5 bases from V and 7 bases from J, with 12 bases between. The germline V gene has CDR1 SGHAT and CDR2 FQNNGV. The CDR3 here is CASSVLDGQPQHF. CDR3 DNA: TGTGCCAGCAGCGTTCTCGACGGCCAGCCCCAGCATTTT. The variable domain in full, completed from reference TRBV11-2 and TRBJ1-5, reads EAGVAQSPRYKIIEKRQSVAFWCNPISGHATLYWYQQILGQGPKLLIQFQNNGVVDDSQLPKDRFSAERLKGVDSTLKIQPAKLEDSAVYLCASSVLDGQPQHFGDGTRLSIL.

This chain links TRBV7-9 with TRBJ1-2; 9 bases are a match to TRBD1. Germline values: CDR1 SEHNR, CDR2 FQNEAQ (reference sequence). The CDR3 consists of 13 residues. Losses at the gene ends were 6 bases for V and 8 bases for J; bases not matched to a gene: 7. In nucleotides, the CDR3 is TGTGCCAGCAGTTCCACAGGGGGCCAGGGCTACACCTTC. This encodes CASSSTGGQGYTF.

V is TRBV5-1 and J is TRBJ1-3; D ambiguous. The CDR3 length is 15 residues. CDR1 is SGHRS, CDR2 YFSETQ, per germline. V lost 0 bases to trimming and J lost 4 bases, with 11 bases between them. CDR3 nucleotides: TGCGCCAGCAGCTTGGAGGGAGGGAGAGGAAACACCATATATTTT. It specifies CASSLEGGRGNTIYF.

This clone was seen a handful of times. The chain uses TRBV10-3 and TRBJ2-7; tentatively, D is TRBD2 (6 bases). From germline, CDR1 is ENHRY and CDR2 SYGVKD. This CDR3 comprises 14 residues. Trimming removed 10 bases from V and 0 bases from J, with 16 bases in between. The CDR3 here is CATRGSGPSYEQYF. CDR3 DNA sequence: TGTGCCACCCGGGGTAGCGGACCCTCCTACGAGCAGTACTTC.

The V and J genes are TRBV15 and TRBJ2-5; TRBD1 matches at 8 bases. The germline V gene has CDR1 LNHNV and CDR2 YYDKDF (reference sequence). V lost 0 bases and J lost 3; bases outside the gene matches: 9. This CDR3 is 17 amino acids long. CDR3 in amino acids: CATSRDDRNRGKETQYF. The DNA of the CDR3 is TGTGCCACCAGCAGAGATGACAGGAACAGGGGGAAAGAGACCCAGTACTTC. The whole variable domain, filled in from reference TRBV15 and TRBJ2-5, reads DAMVIQNPRYQVTQFGKPVTLSCSQTLNHNVMYWYQQKSSQAPKLLFHYYDKDFNNEADTPDNFQSRRPNTSFCFLDIRSPGLGDTAMYLCATSRDDRNRGKETQYFGPGTRLLVL.

The chain couples TRBV9 to TRBJ2-7; either TRBD1 or TRBD2 may supply D (5 bases each). From germline, CDR1 is SGDLS and CDR2 YYNGEE. This CDR3 has 15 amino acids. V dropped 0 bases and J dropped 6 bases, with 16 bases sitting between them. CDR3 protein: CASSVDERPGGEQYF. DNA of the CDR3: TGTGCCAGCAGCGTAGACGAGCGGCCTGGGGGCGAGCAGTACTTC.

To note about this clone: This sample also contains other DNA sequences that code for the same CDR3. The chain couples TRBV27 to TRBJ2-5; D remains unclear. The germline V and J ends were trimmed by 0 bases and 2 bases, with 7 bases remaining between them. Germline V gene sequence: CDR1 MNHEY, CDR2 SMNVEV (reference sequence). The CDR3 loop spans 14 amino acids. The CDR3 DNA sequence: TGTGCCAGCAGTTTATCCCGCAGACAAGAGACCCAGTACTTC. Translated, it gives CASSLSRRQETQYF.

V gene TRBV6-1 combines with J gene TRBJ1-1, with TRBD1 matching 7 bases. The trim removed 3 bases at V and 3 bases at J, leaving 7 bases unmatched. Germline V gives CDR1 MNHNS, CDR2 SASEGT. The CDR3 is 15 residues long. As DNA, the CDR3 is TGTGCCAGCAGTGAGCTCCCGGGACAGTACACTGAAGCTTTCTTT. Translated: CASSELPGQYTEAFF.

The chain is built from TRBV13 and TRBJ2-7; 7 positions agree with TRBD2. Per the germline V gene, CDR1 is PRHDT and CDR2 is FYEKMQ (reference sequence). This CDR3 is built from 15 residues. V was pared by 5 bases and J by 0 bases, with 7 bases of the junction left unmatched. DNA for the CDR3: TGTGCCAGCAGCCACACTAAGCGGGGCTCCTACGAGCAGTACTTC. It specifies CASSHTKRGSYEQYF.

CDR3 in DNA: TGTGCCAGCAGTTTCCGAATCACGTGGCTCCAAGAGACCCAGTACTTC. This gives the protein CASSFRITWLQETQYF. The chain is built from TRBV28 and TRBJ2-5; D uncertain. The germline V gene encodes CDR1 MDHEN and CDR2 SYDVKM. CDR3 size: 16 residues. Trimming took off 3 bases at V and 1 base at J, with 15 bases between the two ends.

The rearrangement uses TRBV2 and TRBJ2-2, with D perhaps matching TRBD1 (5 bases). The length of the CDR3 is 16 residues. With 5 bases removed from V and 0 bases from J, the gap between germline ends came to 13 bases. Looked up from germline, CDR1 is SNHLY and CDR2 is FYNNEI. CDR3 region: CASSLDRSPNTGELFF. The CDR3 DNA is TGTGCCAGCAGTCTCGACAGAAGCCCGAACACCGGGGAGCTGTTTTTT.

The chain uses TRBV20-1 and TRBJ2-1; 7 bases map to TRBD2. This CDR3 spans 11 amino acids. From germline, CDR1 is DFQATT and CDR2 SNEGSKA (reference sequence). Trimming at V came to 5 bases and at J to 7 bases, leaving 2 bases not matched to a gene. The CDR3 loop is CSARGENEQFF. The CDR3 coding sequence is TGCAGTGCTCGGGGGGAAAATGAGCAGTTCTTC.

The chain combines TRBV7-2 with TRBJ2-1, with a possible D match to TRBD2 (6 bases). V lost 4 bases and J 6 bases, leaving 7 bases between the germline ends. Germline-derived CDR1 and CDR2 are SGHTA and FQGNSA. This CDR3 region has 12 residues. CDR3 protein: CASSWRGNEQFF. CDR3 DNA: TGTGCCAGCAGCTGGCGGGGCAATGAGCAGTTCTTC.

This chain links TRBV5-6 with TRBJ2-2; 10 bases fit TRBD2. CDR1 is SGHDT, CDR2 YYEEEE, per germline. This CDR3 comprises 17 residues. After removal of 2 bases from V and 4 bases from J, the junction contained 8 bases not matched to a gene. The CDR3 DNA reads TGTGCCAGCAGCTTTTTTTTGCTAGCGGGAGTCACCGGGGAGCTGTTTTTT. Its translation is CASSFFLLAGVTGELFF.

This chain uses TRBV6-5 with TRBJ2-2; TRBD2 might be the D (6 bases). V was cut by 0 bases and J by 5 bases, with 10 bases left in between. Germline loops: CDR1 MNHEY, CDR2 SVGAGI. The CDR3 has 15 amino acids. CDR3: CASSYSTRLTGELFF. As DNA, the CDR3 is TGTGCCAGCAGTTACTCGACTAGGCTAACCGGGGAGCTGTTTTTT.

The rearrangement joins TRBV27 to TRBJ2-2; no clear D gene. Trimming took 8 bases from V and 2 from J, leaving 9 bases between them. Germline V CDR1 and CDR2: MNHEY, SMNVEV (reference sequence). This CDR3 contains 13 residues. CDR3 DNA sequence: TGTGCCAGCCCGCCGCCTAACACCGGGGAGCTGTTTTTT. Translation: CASPPPNTGELFF.

The chain joins TRBV13 to TRBJ2-7; D perhaps matches TRBD1 (7 bases). The CDR3 totals 12 residues. V lost 1 base and J lost 7, with 8 bases in between. Germline CDR1 and CDR2: PRHDT and FYEKMQ (reference sequence). In DNA, the CDR3 is TGTGCCAGCAGCTTAGCAGGGGGGGAGCAGTACTTC. It translates to CASSLAGGEQYF.

The chain couples TRBV19 to TRBJ2-2; D uncertain. Trimming removed 7 bases from V and 2 bases from J, with 5 bases in between. Germline assignment: CDR1 LNHDA and CDR2 SQIVND (reference sequence). The CDR3 has 12 residues. For the CDR3, the DNA is TGTGCCAGTACCTTTAACACCGGGGAGCTGTTTTTT. Residues: CASTFNTGELFF.

The chain has TRBV5-8 and TRBJ1-2; D may be TRBD1 (6 bases). Germline CDR1 reads SGHTS; CDR2 reads YDEGEE. Trimming took 6 bases from V and 5 from J, leaving 14 bases between them. This CDR3 has 13 amino acids. In nucleotides, the CDR3 is TGTGCCAGCACCATGGGCAGGGGATATGGCTACACCTTC. This encodes CASTMGRGYGYTF.

In regard to this clone: At the DNA level, this CDR3 is encoded by other sequences in the same sample as well. V is TRBV5-1 and J is TRBJ2-1, with D perhaps assigned TRBD1 or TRBD2 (5 bases each). Looked up from germline, CDR1 is SGHRS and CDR2 is YFSETQ. This CDR3 region has 13 residues. Trimming took off 0 bases at V and 5 bases at J, with 6 bases between the two ends. CDR3 bases: TGCGCCAGCAGCTTGGGGGGACACAATGAGCAGTTCTTC. Translating gives CASSLGGHNEQFF. The whole variable domain, remainder taken from reference TRBV5-1 and TRBJ2-1, is KAGVTQTPRYLIKTRGQQVTLSCSPISGHRSVSWYQQTPGQGLQFLFEYFSETQRNKGNFPGRFSGRQFSNSRSEMNVSTLELGDSALYLCASSLGGHNEQFFGPGTRLTVL.